The next 23 T cell receptor beta chains were all read from a single sample in a study of blood T cell repertoires in COVID-19. Here immunoSEQ multiplex PCR was the method, and the copy in TCRdb shows in-frame clones only, minus some. In the table there are about 110,000 clones, about four fifths of which are singletons. The sequencing input was peripheral blood. The receptor set was obtained from an elderly woman with acute or convalescent COVID-19.

The rearrangement uses TRBV7-2 and TRBJ2-7; 7 bases are a match to TRBD2. Germline CDR1 SGHTA, CDR2 FQGNSA. V lost 5 bases to trimming and J lost 5 bases; unmatched junction nucleotides: 9. CDR3 size: 14 residues. The CDR3 is CASSHGLVIHEQYV. The CDR3 nucleotides read TGTGCCAGCAGCCACGGACTAGTTATCCACGAGCAGTACGTC.

V and J are TRBV11-3 and TRBJ2-2; TRBD2 aligns across 8 bases. With V trimmed by 5 bases and J by 0 bases, 5 bases remained unmatched. Germline CDR1 and CDR2: SGHNT and YENEEA. The CDR3 extends over 16 amino acids. The CDR3: CASSPRTSSNTGELFF. The CDR3 coding sequence is TGTGCCAGCAGCCCCCGGACTAGCTCGAACACCGGGGAGCTGTTTTTT.

The chain employs TRBV10-3 and TRBJ2-1, with TRBD1 matching 9 bases. The V gene end was trimmed by 2 bases and the J gene end by 9 bases; junction bases not matched to a gene: 8. CDR3 length: 15 residues. The V gene's germline CDR1 is ENHRY and CDR2 SYGVKD. CDR3 loop: CAISEKGQGPPEQFF. CDR3 nucleotide sequence: TGTGCCATCAGTGAGAAGGGACAGGGACCCCCTGAGCAGTTCTTC.

This clone was seen only once. The V gene is TRBV18, the J gene TRBJ1-5; 8 bases are shared with TRBD1. CDR1 and CDR2 from the germline V gene are KGHSH and LQKENI. The CDR3 runs 14 residues. With 8 bases clipped from V and 1 base from J, the junction kept 4 bases outside the gene matches. In nucleotides, the CDR3 is TGTGCCAGCGGAGGACAGGGAAGCAATCAGCCCCAGCATTTT. Its translation: CASGGQGSNQPQHF.

The chain is built from TRBV7-8 and TRBJ1-1; TRBD1 might be the D (6 bases). Germline CDR1 and CDR2: SGHVS and FQNEAQ. Deletions cut 1 base from V and 11 bases from J, with 14 bases between. CDR3 length: 13 residues. The CDR3: CASSLGVAGAAFF. The CDR3, as DNA: TGTGCCAGCAGCTTAGGGGTAGCGGGGGCGGCTTTCTTT.

This clone was seen only a few times. The CDR3 loop is CASSESGQGNTEAFF. The DNA for the CDR3 is TGCGCCAGCAGTGAGTCCGGACAGGGTAACACTGAAGCTTTCTTT. The chain recombines TRBV10-1 with TRBJ1-1; 8 bases match TRBD1. The CDR3 sequence is 15 residues long. CDR1 and CDR2 from the germline V gene are WNHNN and SYGVQD (reference sequence). V lost 0 bases and J lost 2; bases outside the gene matches: 2.

This chain links TRBV28 with TRBJ1-6, with D unclear. Germline V gene lookup returns CDR1 MDHEN and CDR2 SYDVKM. The CDR3 is made up of 15 amino acids. V lost 7 bases, J lost 5 bases, and 15 bases lay in between. The CDR3 sequence: CASTSLGLDNSPLHF. The CDR3, as DNA: TGTGCCAGCACCTCTCTTGGACTTGATAATTCACCCCTCCACTTT. Drawing the rest from reference TRBV28 and TRBJ1-6, the complete variable domain is DVKVTQSSRYLVKRTGEKVFLECVQDMDHENMFWYRQDPGLGLRLIYFSYDVKMKEKGDIPEGYSVSREKKERFSLILESASTNQTSMYLCASTSLGLDNSPLHFGNGTRLTVT.

This clone was seen once. Other DNA sequences within the sample encode an identical CDR3. The CDR3 reads CASSERERNQPQHF. In nucleotides, the CDR3 is TGTGCCAGCAGTGAGAGGGAACGAAATCAGCCCCAGCATTTT. The chain uses TRBV2 and TRBJ1-5; no clear D. The CDR3 has 14 residues. CDR1 and CDR2 from the germline V gene are SNHLY and FYNNEI. V was clipped by 3 bases and J by 4 bases, with 10 bases between them.

This clone was found a few times. The genes are TRBV6-5 and TRBJ2-7; TRBD1 aligns across 10 bases. Unmatched junction bases numbered 6, after V lost 6 bases and J lost 4 bases. This CDR3 is built from 14 residues. In germline, CDR1 is MNHEY, CDR2 SVGAGI. CDR3 sequence (DNA): TGTGCCAGCAGGCAGGACAGGGGGAGGTACGAGCAGTACGTC. It translates to CASRQDRGRYEQYV.

V usage is TRBV5-1 and J usage is TRBJ2-7; 11 bases map to TRBD2. Per the germline V gene, CDR1 is SGHRS and CDR2 is YFSETQ. J lost 2 bases, V lost 4 bases, and 11 bases had no gene match. The CDR3 is 17 residues long. CDR3 protein: CASSRGYTSGSPYEQYV. For the CDR3, the DNA is TGCGCCAGCAGCCGAGGCTATACTAGCGGGAGTCCCTACGAGCAGTACGTC.

The V gene is TRBV7-9, the J gene TRBJ1-2; D unresolved. Germline CDR1 SEHNR, CDR2 FQNEAQ (reference sequence). This CDR3 has 13 residues. V dropped 3 bases and J dropped 4 bases, with 9 bases sitting between them. CDR3 nucleotides: TGTGCCAGCAGCTTTACAGATGGCTATGGCTACACCTTC. The encoded protein is CASSFTDGYGYTF.

The chain is built from TRBV11-3 and TRBJ2-7; tentatively, D is TRBD2 (6 bases). Germline V gene data show CDR1 as SGHNT and CDR2 as YENEEA. Trimming cost V 0 bases and J 3 bases, with 12 bases left between them. The CDR3 consists of 15 residues. CDR3 DNA sequence: TGTGCCAGCAGCTTAGATTACGGGACTTTCTACGAGCAGTACGTC. Translating gives CASSLDYGTFYEQYV.

J is TRBJ2-5 and V is TRBV14; no reliable D call. The germline V and J ends were trimmed by 1 base and 4 bases, with 7 bases remaining between them. Germline V lookup: CDR1 SGHDN, CDR2 FVKESK. This CDR3 is built from 13 residues. The CDR3: CASSQGSRETQYF. The CDR3 bases are TGTGCCAGCAGCCAAGGTAGTAGAGAGACCCAGTACTTC.

The chain combines TRBV2 with TRBJ1-5; D not certain. V lost 6 bases and J lost 4, with 10 bases in between. Looked up from germline, CDR1 is SNHLY and CDR2 is FYNNEI. The CDR3 consists of 13 residues. The CDR3, as DNA: TGTGCCAGCAGGAGGGATTTAAATCAGCCCCAGCATTTT. Translating it yields CASRRDLNQPQHF.

This rearrangement joins TRBV4-3 to TRBJ2-3; 7 positions match TRBD2. Unmatched junction bases numbered 1, after V lost 5 bases and J lost 2 bases. Germline loops: CDR1 LGHNA, CDR2 YSLEER. The CDR3 contains 13 residues. The CDR3 here is CASSAGVTDTQYF. The CDR3, as DNA: TGCGCCAGCAGCGCGGGGGTCACAGATACGCAGTATTTT.

The rearrangement uses TRBV6-2 or TRBV6-3 and TRBJ1-2; 9 bases line up with TRBD1. Per germline, CDR1 MNHEY and CDR2 SVGEGT. Trimming cost V 4 bases and J 6 bases; bases outside gene matches: 6. The CDR3 is made up of 14 amino acids. CDR3 sequence: CASSSPRTGDGYTF. CDR3 nucleotide sequence: TGTGCCAGCAGTTCCCCTCGGACAGGGGATGGCTACACCTTC.

The chain carries TRBV3-1 (or the pseudogene TRBV3-2) and TRBJ2-1, with TRBD1 matching over 7 bases. CDR3 length equals 12 residues. V dropped 1 base and J dropped 14; count of bases not matched to a gene: 5. Germline CDR1 and CDR2: LGHDT and YNNKEL (reference sequence). The CDR3 coding sequence is TGTGCCAGCAGCCAAGGGGCAGGGGGAGAGTTCTTC. Its translation is CASSQGAGGEFF.

The rearrangement uses TRBV6-2 or TRBV6-3 and TRBJ2-5; TRBD2 matches 11 bases. Losses at the gene ends were 5 bases for V and 4 bases for J; bases not matched to a gene: 18. Looked up from germline, CDR1 is MNHEY and CDR2 is SVGEGT. The CDR3 length is 19 residues. This chain's CDR3 is CASSPPGASGRRAGETQYF. CDR3 DNA sequence: TGTGCCAGCAGTCCACCCGGGGCTAGCGGGAGGCGAGCGGGAGAGACCCAGTACTTC.

The chain joins TRBV6-5 to TRBJ2-7; TRBD2 aligns across 9 bases. V shed 6 bases and J 7 bases; nucleotides not matched to a gene: 7. The CDR3 is made up of 13 amino acids. CDR1 is MNHEY, CDR2 SVGAGI, per germline. The CDR3 DNA follows: TGTGCCAGCAGGCGGCGGGAGGGCCGGGAGCAGTACTTC. It yields the protein CASRRREGREQYF.

The rearrangement links TRBV11-3 to TRBJ1-6; no clear D. V was clipped by 0 bases and J by 9 bases, with 9 bases between them. This CDR3 comprises 14 residues. The germline gives CDR1 SGHNT, CDR2 YENEEA. The CDR3 loop reads CASSLEGLGSPLHF. CDR3 bases: TGTGCCAGCAGCTTAGAAGGACTAGGTTCACCCCTCCACTTT.

V gene TRBV7-2 combines with J gene TRBJ2-1; no reliable D call. V was pared by 5 bases and J by 10 bases, with 9 bases between. Per the germline V gene, CDR1 is SGHTA and CDR2 is FQGNSA. The CDR3 runs 11 residues. In nucleotides, the CDR3 is TGTGCCAGCAGCGCCGGAGCCGAGCAGTTCTTC. It encodes CASSAGAEQFF.

The chain is built from TRBV15 and TRBJ2-7; the D gene is possibly TRBD1 (7 bases). The V and J ends lost 0 bases and 2 bases respectively, with 11 bases between them. Germline values: CDR1 LNHNV, CDR2 YYDKDF (reference sequence). The CDR3 runs 15 residues. CDR3 nucleotides: TGTGCCACCAGCAGAGATACAGGGGAGGCCTACGAGCAGTACTTC. Amino acids: CATSRDTGEAYEQYF. Full variable domain (missing parts from reference TRBV15 and TRBJ2-7): DAMVIQNPRYQVTQFGKPVTLSCSQTLNHNVMYWYQQKSSQAPKLLFHYYDKDFNNEADTPDNFQSRRPNTSFCFLDIRSPGLGDTAMYLCATSRDTGEAYEQYFGPGTRLTVT.

This chain links TRBV5-4 with TRBJ2-3; 9 bases align to TRBD2. Losses at the gene ends were 2 bases for V and 5 bases for J; bases not matched to a gene: 3. In germline, CDR1 is SGHNT, CDR2 YYREEE (reference sequence). The CDR3 covers 14 residues. For the CDR3, the DNA is TGTGCCAGCAGCTTCGCGGGGGGGGGAGATACGCAGTATTTT. Translated, it gives CASSFAGGGDTQYF.